The rows below give T cell receptor beta chains drawn from one sample of a study of shared clonotypes between healthy human individuals. Produced via immunoSEQ multiplex PCR; TCRdb's table is partial and in-frame only. The table shows millions of clones, with more than 85% occurring only once. Source material: naive CD4+ T cells from PBMCs. The receptors come from a man aged 18 to 29 in good health. Some clones in this sample may be carry-over from other donors' samples. Both conserved end residues are part of each CDR3. A D gene is named only where the DNA matches it firmly. Some rows have no size entry. The others give once, few or many, or a class for an expanded clone.

size	D	length	V	J	DNA	CDR3
NA	NA	15	TRBV28	TRBJ1-1	TGTGCCAGCATCAATGGACCGCCCTGGGGCACTGAAGCTTTCTTT	CASINGPPWGTEAFF
NA	NA	14	TRBV30	TRBJ2-7	TGTGCCTGGAGGGCCGCGGGGTCCCCCTACGAGCAGTACTTC	CAWRAAGSPYEQYF
NA	NA	17	TRBV5-1	TRBJ1-5	TGCGCCAGCAGGGCCAGGGTCCCCCTTTTTTGCAATCAGCCCCAGCATTTT	CASRARVPLFCNQPQHF
NA	TRBD1	16	TRBV7-8	TRBJ1-5	TGTGCCAGCAGCTTAGTACACAGGGGAAGCAATCAGCCCCAGCATTTT	CASSLVHRGSNQPQHF
few	NA	13	TRBV18	TRBJ1-1	TGTGCCAGCTCACCAGGGAGAGACACTGAAGCTTTCTTT	CASSPGRDTEAFF
few	NA	14	TRBV6-5	TRBJ1-3	TGTGCCACGCGCCGGTTTGGAACTGGGTACACCATATATTTT	CATRRFGTGYTIYF
NA	NA	15	TRBV5-8	TRBJ1-2	TGTGCCAGCAGCTTTTACAGGGTTGGAGACTATGGCTACACCTTC	CASSFYRVGDYGYTF
NA	TRBD2	16	TRBV5-1	TRBJ2-3	TGCGCCAGCAGCTCAACTAGCGGGAGTTTAACAGATACGCAGTATTTT	CASSSTSGSLTDTQYF
NA	NA	14	TRBV18	TRBJ2-5	TGTGCCAGCTCACCTCAGGGACCCCCAGAGACCCAGTACTTC	CASSPQGPPETQYF
NA	TRBD1	13	TRBV5-1	TRBJ2-5	TGCGCCAGCAGCTTTGACAGGGGGCAGACCCAGTACTTC	CASSFDRGQTQYF
NA	TRBD1	18	TRBV12-5	TRBJ2-2	TGTGCTAGTGCCCGAACCCTTGGGACAGGGGAATTCGTGAGGGAGCTGTTTTTT	CASARTLGTGEFVRELFF
NA	TRBD1	12	TRBV5-1	TRBJ1-2	TGCGCCAGCAGCAGGACAGGCAATGGCTACACCTTC	CASSRTGNGYTF
NA	NA	14	TRBV5-1	TRBJ2-1	TGCGCCAGCAGCTTTTTACAGGGTCTGGAGGAGCAGTTCTTC	CASSFLQGLEEQFF
NA	NA	15	TRBV28	TRBJ1-3	TGTGCCAGCAGTTCCACAGGGTCTTCTGGAAACACCATATATTTT	CASSSTGSSGNTIYF
once	TRBD2	17	TRBV9	TRBJ2-1	TGTGCCAGCAGCCCTTATTGGACTAGCGGGAGCTACAATGAGCAGTTCTTC	CASSPYWTSGSYNEQFF
NA	TRBD1	16	TRBV7-9	TRBJ1-1	TGTGCCAGCAGCCCCGGGCAGAGGGGGCTGAACACTGAAGCTTTCTTT	CASSPGQRGLNTEAFF